The next 26 T cell receptor beta chains were all read from a single sample in a study of breast tumors, draining lymph nodes, adjacent tissues. Samples came from axillary lymph nodes draining the breast cancer. One entry per CDR3 protein results from TCRdb running MiXCR on the multiplex PCR reads. This repertoire shows about 130,000 distinct CDR3 sequences, over 20% found once; its top ten account for 2.2%. The sample comprised axillary lymph node tissue. These receptors came from a female donor with breast cancer. Some clones in this sample may be carry-over from other donors' samples.

A note on this clonotype: A much larger clone lies a single base off, so this may be a read error. This chain joins TRBV7-8 and TRBJ2-2, with D perhaps matching TRBD1 (5 bases). This CDR3 region has 15 residues. From germline, CDR1 is SGHVS and CDR2 FQNEAQ. The CDR3 nucleotides read TGTGCCGGCAGCTTAGTAGTCAGGGCCACCGGGGAGCTGTTTTTT. Amino acid sequence: CAGSLVVRATGELFF.

This chain connects TRBV28 to TRBJ1-4; tentatively, D is TRBD1 (5 bases). Germline V CDR1 and CDR2: MDHEN, SYDVKM. The CDR3 runs 12 residues. V was pared by 6 bases and J by 10 bases, with 12 bases between. CDR3: CASRAGSGKLFF. Here the CDR3 DNA reads TGTGCCAGCAGGGCAGGGAGTGGAAAACTGTTTTTT.

Comment on this clonotype: A read error may explain this, as a much larger clone is one base away. The chain employs TRBV9 and TRBJ2-5; D possibly matches TRBD1 or TRBD2 (5 bases each). Trimming stripped 6 bases from V and 7 bases from J, with 13 bases between. The length of the CDR3 is 12 residues. Germline V lookup: CDR1 SGDLS, CDR2 YYNGEE. The CDR3 sequence is CASNRDGGTQYF. CDR3 nucleotides: TGTGCCAGCAACCGCGATGGGGGGACCCAGTACTTC.

This clonotype was picked up many times. The rearrangement links TRBV14 to TRBJ2-7; no clear D. Germline V gene sequence: CDR1 SGHDN, CDR2 FVKESK. The CDR3 has 15 residues. V shed 4 bases and J shed 2 bases, with 15 bases lying between them. In nucleotides, the CDR3 is TGTGCCAGCAGCCGTATGCTGACCAGAACCTACGAGCAGTACTTC. Its protein is CASSRMLTRTYEQYF. The full variable domain, in which reference TRBV14 and TRBJ2-7 provide the parts outside the CDR3, is EAGVTQFPSHSVIEKGQTVTLRCDPISGHDNLYWYRRVMGKEIKFLLHFVKESKQDESGMPNNRFLAERTGGTYSTLKVQPAELEDSGVYFCASSRMLTRTYEQYFGPGTRLTVT.

This clonotype turned up a few times. The V gene is TRBV24-1, the J gene TRBJ2-1, with TRBD1 matching over 9 bases. The CDR3 spans 14 residues. Trimming removed 7 bases from V and 6 bases from J; junction bases left unmatched: 6. Germline V CDR1 and CDR2: KGHDR, SFDVKD. The CDR3 spells CATRGDRVSNEQFF. CDR3 DNA sequence: TGTGCCACCAGGGGGGACAGGGTGAGCAATGAGCAGTTCTTC.

This clonotype came up many times. This chain uses TRBV20-1 with TRBJ2-5, with TRBD2 matching over 14 bases. CDR1 and CDR2 (germline): DFQATT, SNEGSKA (reference sequence). V shed 1 base, J shed 5 bases, and the junction held 9 bases outside the gene matches. The CDR3 consists of 17 residues. CDR3 sequence (DNA): TGCAGTGCTAGAGCGGGACTAGCGGGAGTGGTACGGGAGACCCAGTACTTC. It yields the protein CSARAGLAGVVRETQYF.

At least ten counts were recorded for this clonotype. The chain carries TRBV11-2 and TRBJ2-3; 7 nucleotides match TRBD2. CDR3 length: 18 amino acids. Trimming removed 6 bases from V and 2 bases from J; junction bases left unmatched: 17. From germline, CDR1 is SGHAT and CDR2 FQNNGV. The CDR3: CASRTIRPGTTFTDTQYF. CDR3 nucleotide sequence: TGTGCCAGCAGAACCATTCGTCCCGGGACTACCTTCACAGATACGCAGTATTTT.

This clonotype was counted many times. The V call is TRBV4-1, the J call TRBJ1-3; D is unresolved. V was pared by 0 bases and J by 0 bases, with 9 bases between. This CDR3 contains 16 residues. Germline V CDR1 and CDR2: MGHRA, YSYEKL. CDR3 residues: CASSQDESSSGNTIYF. CDR3 in DNA: TGCGCCAGCAGCCAAGATGAGAGCTCCTCTGGAAACACCATATATTTT.

This clonotype was recorded at least ten times. The J gene is TRBJ1-4, the V gene TRBV19; maybe TRBD1 (6 bases). V dropped 6 bases and J dropped 4 bases, with 12 bases sitting between them. CDR1 and CDR2 from the germline V gene are LNHDA and SQIVND (reference sequence). CDR3 size: 14 residues. The CDR3 spells CASSNSGDNEKLFF. The CDR3 DNA reads as TGTGCCAGTAGCAACTCAGGGGATAATGAAAAACTGTTTTTT.

The table lists this clonotype with a few counts. The rearrangement joins TRBV28 to TRBJ2-7, with TRBD1 identical over 7 bases. V lost 2 bases, J lost 3 bases, and 4 bases stayed unmatched. CDR3 length: 14 residues. Germline-derived CDR1 and CDR2 are MDHEN and SYDVKM. DNA of the CDR3: TGTGCCAGCAGTTTAATGGACAGGAGCTACGAGCAGTACTTC. It encodes CASSLMDRSYEQYF.

This clonotype was recorded at least ten times. CDR3 loop: CASSKTSGRPSSYNEQFF. The CDR3 nucleotides read TGTGCCAGCTCCAAGACTAGCGGGAGGCCCAGCTCCTACAATGAGCAGTTCTTC. The V call is TRBV7-6, the J call TRBJ2-1; 13 nucleotides agree with TRBD2. With 8 bases clipped from V and 0 bases from J, the junction kept 10 bases outside the gene matches. The CDR3 is 18 amino acids. The germline CDR1 and CDR2 sequences are SGHVS and FNYEAQ.

As for this clonotype: This may be a read error: a much more frequent sequence differs by one nucleotide. The genes are TRBV18 and TRBJ1-5; D uncertain. The CDR3 runs 14 residues. In germline, CDR1 is KGHSH, CDR2 LQKENI. CDR3 coding DNA: TGTGCCTGCTCACCTAATGAGAGCAATCAGCCCCAGCATTTT. Translating gives CACSPNESNQPQHF.

In its sample, this clonotype was seen many times. This rearrangement joins TRBV19 to TRBJ2-5; no definite D call. Germline V gives CDR1 LNHDA, CDR2 SQIVND (reference sequence). V gave up 5 bases and J gave up 1 base, with 11 bases separating them. This CDR3 contains 14 residues. In nucleotides, the CDR3 is TGTGCCAGTAGTCGTGGATCCGTCCAAGAGACCCAGTACTTC. Translating gives CASSRGSVQETQYF.

As regards this clonotype: A much more abundant neighbour one base away suggests this may be a read error. V and J are TRBV5-5 and TRBJ2-7; 9 bases align to TRBD2. The CDR3 sequence is 16 residues long. The germline gives CDR1 SGHKS, CDR2 YYEKEE (reference sequence). The CDR3 nucleotides are TGTGCCTGCAGCTTGAATGTTCTAGCGGGATTGAGCGAGCAGTACTTC. Its translation is CACSLNVLAGLSEQYF. The full variable domain, completed using reference TRBV5-5 and TRBJ2-7, is DAGVTQSPTHLIKTRGQQVTLRCSPISGHKSVSWYQQVLGQGPQFIFQYYEKEERGRGNFPDRFSARQFPNYSSELNVNALLLGDSALYLCACSLNVLAGLSEQYFGPGTRLTVT.

This clonotype was counted ten times or more. The CDR3 reads CAWARAYEQYF. Written as DNA, the CDR3 is TGTGCCTGGGCTAGAGCCTACGAGCAGTACTTC. The chain has TRBV30 and TRBJ2-7; D remains unclear. V lost 5 bases and J lost 2, with 7 bases in between. The germline CDR1 and CDR2 sequences are GTSNPN and SVGIG (reference sequence). The CDR3 is made up of 11 amino acids.

To note about this clonotype: This may be a read error, as it is one base from a much larger clone. The J gene is TRBJ2-1, the V gene TRBV20-1; 11 bases align to TRBD2. Germline CDR1 reads DFQATT; CDR2 reads SNEGSKA (reference sequence). This CDR3 is built from 20 residues. CDR3 sequence reads: CSARDPGTSGPSGSYNGQFF. The CDR3 bases are TGCAGTGCTAGAGATCCCGGGACTAGCGGACCCAGCGGCTCCTACAATGGGCAGTTCTTC.

The sample holds many counts of this clonotype. The V gene is TRBV14, the J gene TRBJ2-1; TRBD2 aligns across 9 bases. There are 14 residues in the CDR3. Germline V CDR1 and CDR2: SGHDN, FVKESK. The V and J ends lost 8 bases and 4 bases, in that order; junction bases with no gene match: 6. DNA for the CDR3: TGTGCCAGCGGGGGGACTAGCTTTTACAATGAGCAGTTCTTC. Translation: CASGGTSFYNEQFF.

The sample holds many counts of this clonotype. The chain couples TRBV6-5 to TRBJ1-6; possible D gene TRBD1, 5 bases. Germline CDR1 MNHEY, CDR2 SVGAGI. The CDR3 loop spans 15 amino acids. The V and J ends lost 0 bases and 5 bases respectively, with 8 bases between them. This CDR3 reads CASSYSDRDNSPLHF. The CDR3 coding sequence is TGTGCCAGCAGTTACTCTGACAGAGATAATTCACCCCTCCACTTT.

This clonotype came up many times. The chain carries TRBV6-4 and TRBJ2-7; D uncertain. CDR1 and CDR2 (germline): MRHNA, SNTAGT. The germline V and J ends were trimmed by 4 bases and 7 bases, with 8 bases remaining between them. The CDR3 contains 11 residues. CDR3: CASSGPREQYF. CDR3 DNA sequence: TGTGCCAGCAGTGGGCCTAGAGAGCAGTACTTC.

About this clonotype itself: This likely comes from a read error, as the CDR3 has no conserved phenylalanine or tryptophan at its end. No DNA is shown, since the ends of the CDR3 on it are uncertain; the CDR3 is the one TCRdb lists. The V gene is TRBV12-3 or TRBV12-4, the J gene TRBJ2-7; whether TRBD2, the table's D call, matches the DNA was not checked. The CDR3 comprises 14 residues, both ends counted. This CDR3 is CASSLKGGRSEQDL.

This clonotype was seen many times. The V gene is TRBV4-1, the J gene TRBJ2-1; D perhaps matches TRBD2 (6 bases). Trimming took 4 bases from V and 0 from J, leaving 10 bases between them. The CDR3 has 15 amino acids. Germline CDR1 is MGHRA and CDR2 is YSYEKL. The CDR3 DNA sequence: TGCGCCAGCAGCCCGCGGGATAGCTCCTACAATGAGCAGTTCTTC. It yields the protein CASSPRDSSYNEQFF.

This clonotype has at least ten counts. The chain links TRBV27 to TRBJ2-1, with 8 bases fitting TRBD2. The CDR3 totals 15 residues. Germline V gene lookup returns CDR1 MNHEY and CDR2 SMNVEV (reference sequence). J was trimmed by 7 bases and V by 3 bases; bases with no gene match: 8. CDR3 coding DNA: TGTGCCAGCAGTTTCCCGGGACTAGGCGAGAATGAGCAGTTCTTC. Translation: CASSFPGLGENEQFF.

This clonotype showed up just a few times. The rearrangement uses TRBV5-6 and TRBJ2-3, with D unclear. From germline, CDR1 is SGHDT and CDR2 YYEEEE. The CDR3 totals 15 residues. The V and J ends lost 1 base and 2 bases respectively, with 11 bases between them. The CDR3 bases are TGTGCCAGCAGCTTGCGGGTAGGGATCACAGATACGCAGTATTTT. Translating it yields CASSLRVGITDTQYF.

Many counts were recorded for this clonotype. The rearrangement uses TRBV13 and TRBJ2-1, with TRBD2 matching over 9 bases. The germline CDR1 and CDR2 sequences are PRHDT and FYEKMQ (reference sequence). The V segment lost 4 bases and the J segment 9 bases; nucleotides outside the gene matches: 16. The CDR3 length is 17 residues. The CDR3 DNA is TGTGCCAGCAGCTGGGACACATTAGCGGGAGTTGATATTGAGCAGTTCTTC. This codes for CASSWDTLAGVDIEQFF.

This clonotype was observed at least ten times. This rearrangement joins TRBV5-1 to TRBJ2-3; 7 bases match TRBD1. Germline assignment: CDR1 SGHRS and CDR2 YFSETQ. The CDR3 runs to 13 residues. V shed 7 bases and J 4 bases; nucleotides not matched to a gene: 6. The CDR3 bases are TGCGCCAGCGCGAAGGGGGCGGCAGATACGCAGTATTTT. It yields the protein CASAKGAADTQYF.

This clonotype was seen repeatedly, ten times or more. This chain connects TRBV2 to TRBJ1-2; D perhaps matches TRBD1 (5 bases). The CDR3 has 15 amino acids. CDR1 is SNHLY, CDR2 FYNNEI, per germline. V gave up 2 bases and J gave up 1 base, with 11 bases separating them. Here the CDR3 reads CASSESGQSNYGYTF. As DNA, the CDR3 is TGTGCCAGCAGTGAATCCGGACAAAGTAACTATGGCTACACCTTC.